This TCR beta chain is from a study of blood T cell repertoires in COVID-19. Overall study: PBMCs, B-cell-depleted T cells, or T cells were the source of the cDNA or gDNA that made up the material.

This CDR3 region has 14 residues. J was trimmed by 4 bases and V by 4 bases; bases with no gene match: 4. In germline, CDR1 is KGHDR, CDR2 SFDVKD. The repertoire was sequenced with immunoSEQ multiplex PCR; TCRdb's copy has only in-frame clones and lacks some. The table lists some 260,000 clones, 70% to 90% of them singletons. The genes are TRBV24-1 and TRBJ2-3; 7 positions agree with TRBD2. The sequencing input was peripheral blood. The receptor was isolated from a man between 18 and 29 years old with active or convalescent COVID-19. The CDR3 reads CATSDPGGADTQYF. CDR3 DNA: TGTGCCACCAGTGACCCTGGGGGGGCAGATACGCAGTATTTT.